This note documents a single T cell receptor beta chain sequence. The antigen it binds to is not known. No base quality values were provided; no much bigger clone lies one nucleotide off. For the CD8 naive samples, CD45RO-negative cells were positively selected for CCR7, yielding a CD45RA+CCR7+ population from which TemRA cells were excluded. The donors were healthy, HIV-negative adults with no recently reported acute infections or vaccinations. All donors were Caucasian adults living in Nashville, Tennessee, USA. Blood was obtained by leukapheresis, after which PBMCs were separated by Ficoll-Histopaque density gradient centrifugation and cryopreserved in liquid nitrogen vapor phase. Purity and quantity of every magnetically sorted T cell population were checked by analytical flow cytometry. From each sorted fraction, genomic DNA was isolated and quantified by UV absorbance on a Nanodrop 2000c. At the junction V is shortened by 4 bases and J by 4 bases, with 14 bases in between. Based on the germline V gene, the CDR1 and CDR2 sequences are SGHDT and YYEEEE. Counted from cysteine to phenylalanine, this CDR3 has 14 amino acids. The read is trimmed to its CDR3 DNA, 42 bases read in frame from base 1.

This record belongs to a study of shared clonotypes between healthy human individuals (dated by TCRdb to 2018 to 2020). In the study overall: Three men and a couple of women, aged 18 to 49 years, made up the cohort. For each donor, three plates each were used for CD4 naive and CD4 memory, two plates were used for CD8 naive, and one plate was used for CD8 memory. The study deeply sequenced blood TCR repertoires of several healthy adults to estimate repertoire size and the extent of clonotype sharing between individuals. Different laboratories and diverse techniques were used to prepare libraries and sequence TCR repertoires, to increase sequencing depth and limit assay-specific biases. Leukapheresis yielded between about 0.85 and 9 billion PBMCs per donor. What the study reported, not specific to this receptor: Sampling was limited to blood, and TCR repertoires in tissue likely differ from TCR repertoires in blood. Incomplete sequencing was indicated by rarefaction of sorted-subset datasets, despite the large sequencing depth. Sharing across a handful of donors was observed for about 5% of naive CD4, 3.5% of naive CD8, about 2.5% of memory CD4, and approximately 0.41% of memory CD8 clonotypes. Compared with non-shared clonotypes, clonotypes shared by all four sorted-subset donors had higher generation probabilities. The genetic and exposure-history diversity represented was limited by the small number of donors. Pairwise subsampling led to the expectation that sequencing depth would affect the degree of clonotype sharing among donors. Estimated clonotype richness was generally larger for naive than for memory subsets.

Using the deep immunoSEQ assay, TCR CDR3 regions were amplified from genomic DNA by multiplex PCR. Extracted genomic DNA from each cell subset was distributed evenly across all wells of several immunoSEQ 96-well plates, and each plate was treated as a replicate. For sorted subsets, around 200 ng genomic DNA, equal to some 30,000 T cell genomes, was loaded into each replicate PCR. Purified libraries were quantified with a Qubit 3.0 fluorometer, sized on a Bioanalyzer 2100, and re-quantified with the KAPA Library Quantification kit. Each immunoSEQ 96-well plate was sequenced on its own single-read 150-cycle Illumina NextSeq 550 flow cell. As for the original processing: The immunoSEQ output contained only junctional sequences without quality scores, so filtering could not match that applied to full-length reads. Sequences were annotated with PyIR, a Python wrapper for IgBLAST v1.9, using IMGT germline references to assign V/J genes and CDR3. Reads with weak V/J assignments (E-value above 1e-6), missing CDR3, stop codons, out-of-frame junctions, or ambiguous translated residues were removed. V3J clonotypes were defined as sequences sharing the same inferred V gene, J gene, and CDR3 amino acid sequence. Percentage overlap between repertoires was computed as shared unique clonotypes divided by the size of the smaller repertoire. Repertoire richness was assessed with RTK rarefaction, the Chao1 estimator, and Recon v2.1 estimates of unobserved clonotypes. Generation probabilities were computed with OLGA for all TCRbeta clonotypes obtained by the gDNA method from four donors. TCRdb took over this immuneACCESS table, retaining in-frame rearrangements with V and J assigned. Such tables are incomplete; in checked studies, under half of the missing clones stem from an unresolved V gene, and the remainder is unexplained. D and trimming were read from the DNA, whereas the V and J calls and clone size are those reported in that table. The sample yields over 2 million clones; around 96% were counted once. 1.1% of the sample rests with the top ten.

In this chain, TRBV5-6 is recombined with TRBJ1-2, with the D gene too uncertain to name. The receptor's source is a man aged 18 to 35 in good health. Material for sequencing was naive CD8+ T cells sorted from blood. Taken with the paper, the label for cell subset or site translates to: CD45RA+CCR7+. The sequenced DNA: TGTGCCAGCAGCGACCCGGACGGTACCTATGGCTACACCTTC. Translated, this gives CASSDPDGTYGYTF.